Below are 9 T cell receptor beta chains sequenced from a single sample in a study of regulatory T cells in long-lasting Graves disease (dated by TCRdb to about 2021). The time point label for this specimen denotes: persistent/refractory GD, antithyroid drugs over 5 years with positive TRAb. RNA was extracted from PBMCs in TRIzol for both TCR sequencing and RNA sequencing. The library was obtained by multiplex PCR. Instrument used: Illumina HiSeq 4000. iRepertoire HTBI primers and Arm-PCR amplification of CDR3 regions were used to construct TCR beta libraries. Starting from the raw public reads, TCRdb applied fastp trimming at Q25, assembled clones with MiXCR and retained in-frame beta chains. Each record represents a unique CDR3 protein, reported with the most common genes and DNA among its rows. Counted in this sample were around 400,000 distinct CDR3 sequences; approximately 25% of them appeared once. The ten largest clones represent around 30% of the sample.

Specimen: peripheral blood mononuclear cells (PBMCs), collected when the disease was refractory, from a patient treated with antithyroid drugs. The receptors derive from a woman aged 40-49 years with Graves disease. Donor details come from another sample of the same person, matched by shared clones.

At least ten counts were recorded for this clonotype. The chain is built from TRBV2 and TRBJ2-5, with a tentative D call TRBD1 (6 bases). CDR3 size: 15 residues. Trimming pared 6 bases from V and 3 bases from J, leaving 17 bases between. The V gene's germline CDR1 is SNHLY and CDR2 FYNNEI. The CDR3 region has the DNA TGTGCCAGCAGCCGCGAGGGGGTTGGAGAAGAGACCCAGTACTTC. Protein sequence: CASSREGVGEETQYF.

The J gene is TRBJ1-5, the V gene TRBV30; tentative D call: TRBD1 (5 bases). Germline CDR1 and CDR2: GTSNPN and SVGIG (reference sequence). The CDR3 has 18 amino acids. The ends were cut back, 2 bases at V and 2 bases at J, with 22 bases in the middle. DNA for the CDR3: TGTGCCTGGAGTTTCGGGGGGACGCCCTTCCCGGGCAATCAGCCCCAGCATTTT. Translating it yields CAWSFGGTPFPGNQPQHF.

This clonotype was detected ten times or more. A read error may account for a junction end that differs from germline. The rearrangement links TRBV6-5 to TRBJ1-5, with D perhaps matching TRBD1 (6 bases). CDR3 size: 12 residues. Per germline, CDR1 MNHEY and CDR2 SVGAGI. Here the CDR3 DNA reads TGTGCCGGCAGTTCCAGGGGTCAGCCCCAGCATTTT. This codes for CAGSSRGQPQHF.

This clonotype was seen only a few times. The V call is TRBV12-5, the J call TRBJ1-1; D not certain. CDR1 and CDR2 (germline): LGHNT, FRNRAP. Trimming stripped 4 bases from V and 7 bases from J, with 7 bases between. The CDR3 loop spans 11 amino acids. CDR3 amino acids: CASGSLSEAFF. The CDR3 DNA is TGTGCTAGTGGTTCTCTCAGTGAAGCTTTCTTT.

This clonotype was seen more than once but under ten times. The V gene is TRBV15, the J gene TRBJ2-7; D not certain. V was cut by 2 bases and J by 9 bases, with 11 bases left in between. The germline CDR1 and CDR2 sequences are LNHNV and YYDKDF (reference sequence). The length of the CDR3 is 12 residues. CDR3 loop: CATSRRAGPQYF. CDR3 nucleotide sequence: TGTGCCACCAGCAGAAGGGCCGGTCCGCAGTACTTC.

This clonotype was detected many times. The chain recombines TRBV9 with TRBJ2-5, with D unresolved. CDR1 SGDLS and CDR2 YYNGEE come from the germline V gene. The CDR3 contains 15 residues. V gave up 0 bases and J gave up 0 bases, with 9 bases separating them. CDR3 coding DNA: TGTGCCAGCAGCGTAGGCAGGCCGTACCAAGAGACCCAGTACTTC. This encodes CASSVGRPYQETQYF.

The chain joins TRBV5-1 to TRBJ1-1; D unclear. The CDR3 totals 16 residues. V lost 4 bases and J 0 bases, leaving 16 bases between the germline ends. The germline V gene has CDR1 SGHRS and CDR2 YFSETQ. DNA for the CDR3: TGCGCCAGCAGCCCCCCTAAGTCTGATATGAACACTGAAGCTTTCTTT. This codes for CASSPPKSDMNTEAFF.

This clonotype has only a few counts. This clone may be a read error of a much larger clone one base away. The rearrangement uses TRBV11-2 and TRBJ1-1; D gene uncertain. The CDR3 extends over 13 amino acids. Germline loops: CDR1 SGHAT, CDR2 FQNNGV. The germline V and J ends were trimmed by 9 bases and 3 bases, with 14 bases remaining between them. The CDR3 DNA sequence: TGTGCCAGTGCAGAGTCCTTGTACACTGAAGCTTTCTTT. Translated, it gives CASAESLYTEAFF.

This clonotype has a count of ten or more. This CDR3 reads CASSLSRGTGIYGYTF. CDR3 DNA sequence: TGTGCCAGCAGTTTATCCCGTGGGACAGGGATCTATGGCTACACCTTC. The chain combines TRBV27 with TRBJ1-2; TRBD1 agrees at 9 bases. Germline CDR1 reads MNHEY; CDR2 reads SMNVEV (reference sequence). The junction had 6 bases not matched to a gene; V was cut back by 0 bases and J by 4 bases. This CDR3 is 16 amino acids long.